This TCR beta chain is from a study of graft-versus-host responses after intestinal transplantation. Study as a whole: The whole recipient group had anti-thymocyte globulin induction followed by tacrolimus and steroids for roughly three years. General study points: Researchers found peak circulating GvH clone levels linked to early post-transplant HvG declines. Recipient marrow showed GvH clones, some seen first in ileum or blood.

Concerning this clone itself: Its antigen is not identified.

Sequencing was performed with immunoSEQ multiplex PCR; in TCRdb, only in-frame clones are kept and a portion is missing. The sample lists approximately 90,000 clones, around 90% occurring once. Trimming shortened V by 0 bases and J by 4 bases, and 10 bases separated the two germline ends. The CDR3 sequence is 15 residues long. Per the germline V gene, CDR1 is SGHKS and CDR2 is YYEKEE (reference sequence). Material: unstimulated CD4+ T cells sorted from spleen or lymph node cells, obtained before transplant. This chain links TRBV5-5 with TRBJ2-2; D unclear. This sequence originates from a human donor who was the organ donor for an intestinal transplant. In nucleotides, the CDR3 is TGTGCCAGCAGCTTGGCCCCCGGTGGCACCGGGGAGCTGTTTTTT. It translates to CASSLAPGGTGELFF.